This T cell receptor (beta chain) derives from a study of T cells in Graves' hyperthyroidism and ophthalmopathy. Study-level background: Before any treatment, at initial diagnosis, peripheral blood was collected.

Amplified TCR beta CDR3 regions came from RNA transcripts. During a first-round RT-PCR of the TCR CDR3, the HTBI primer set was used. From the multiplex PCR reads, TCRdb called clonotypes with MiXCR, one entry per CDR3 protein. The sample yields some 800,000 distinct CDR3 sequences, roughly 37% seen once. The CDR3 is 14 amino acids. The V end was cut by 3 bases, the J end by 5 bases, with 13 bases between. This clonotype appeared a few times. The V and J genes are TRBV12-3 or TRBV12-4 and TRBJ1-1; D is undetermined. The sequence derives from a man between 18 and 29 years old with Graves' hyperthyroidism. The sample taken for sequencing was blood. CDR3 sequence reads: CASSFQVGGTEAFF. The CDR3 DNA is TGTGCCAGCAGTTTTCAGGTGGGAGGAACTGAAGCTTTCTTT.